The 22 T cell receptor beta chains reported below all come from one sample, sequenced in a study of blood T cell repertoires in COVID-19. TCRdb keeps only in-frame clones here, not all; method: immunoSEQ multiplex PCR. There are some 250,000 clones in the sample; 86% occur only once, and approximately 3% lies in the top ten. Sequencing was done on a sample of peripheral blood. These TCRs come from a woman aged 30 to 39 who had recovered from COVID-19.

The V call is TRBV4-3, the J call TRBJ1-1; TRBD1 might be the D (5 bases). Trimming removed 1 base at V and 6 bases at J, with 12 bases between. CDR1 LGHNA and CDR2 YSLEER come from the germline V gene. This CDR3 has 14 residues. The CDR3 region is CASSQVPTVPEAFF. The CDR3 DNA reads TGCGCCAGCAGCCAAGTACCGACAGTTCCTGAAGCTTTCTTT.

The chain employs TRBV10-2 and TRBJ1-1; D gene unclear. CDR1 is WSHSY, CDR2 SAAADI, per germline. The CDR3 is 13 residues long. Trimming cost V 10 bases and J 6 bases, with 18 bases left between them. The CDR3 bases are TGCGCCACCACTACGGGGTTGAGGGCTGAAGCTTTCTTT. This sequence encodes CATTTGLRAEAFF.

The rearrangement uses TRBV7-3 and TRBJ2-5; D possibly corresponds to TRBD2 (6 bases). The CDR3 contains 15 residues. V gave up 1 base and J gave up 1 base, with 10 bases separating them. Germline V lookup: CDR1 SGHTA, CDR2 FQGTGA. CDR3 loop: CASSLNGGLQETQYF. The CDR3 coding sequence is TGTGCCAGCAGCTTAAACGGGGGACTCCAAGAGACCCAGTACTTC.

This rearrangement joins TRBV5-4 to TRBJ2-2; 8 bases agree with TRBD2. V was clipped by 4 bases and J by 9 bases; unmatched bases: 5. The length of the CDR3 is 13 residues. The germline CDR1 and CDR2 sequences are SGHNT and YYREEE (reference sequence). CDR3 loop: CASSPGTSRELFF. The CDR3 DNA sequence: TGTGCCAGCAGCCCGGGGACTAGTAGGGAGCTGTTTTTT.

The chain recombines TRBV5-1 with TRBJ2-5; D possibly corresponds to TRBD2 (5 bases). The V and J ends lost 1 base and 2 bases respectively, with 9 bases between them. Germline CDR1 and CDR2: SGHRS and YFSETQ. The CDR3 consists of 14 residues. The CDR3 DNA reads TGCGCCAGCAGCTTGATCCCGGGACAAGAGACCCAGTACTTC. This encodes CASSLIPGQETQYF.

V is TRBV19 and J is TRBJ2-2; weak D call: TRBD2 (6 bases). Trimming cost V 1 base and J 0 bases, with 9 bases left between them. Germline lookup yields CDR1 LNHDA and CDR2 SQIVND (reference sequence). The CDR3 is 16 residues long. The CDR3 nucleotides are TGTGCCAGTAGTATAGGGGGAGGCGCGAACACCGGGGAGCTGTTTTTT. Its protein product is CASSIGGGANTGELFF.

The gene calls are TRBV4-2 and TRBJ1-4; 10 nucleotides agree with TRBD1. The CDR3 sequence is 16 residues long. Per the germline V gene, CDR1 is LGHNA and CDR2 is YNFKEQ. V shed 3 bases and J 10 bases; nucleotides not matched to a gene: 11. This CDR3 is CASSQRDRGDFGKLFF. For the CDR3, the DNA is TGTGCCAGCAGCCAGAGGGACAGGGGAGATTTCGGAAAACTGTTTTTT.

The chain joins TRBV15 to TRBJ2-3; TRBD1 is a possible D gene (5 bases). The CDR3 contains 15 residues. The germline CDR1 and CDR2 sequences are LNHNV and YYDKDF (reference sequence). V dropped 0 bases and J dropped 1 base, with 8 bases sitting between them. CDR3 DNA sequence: TGTGCCACCAGCAGAGATGGGGCGGGCACAGATACGCAGTATTTT. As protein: CATSRDGAGTDTQYF.

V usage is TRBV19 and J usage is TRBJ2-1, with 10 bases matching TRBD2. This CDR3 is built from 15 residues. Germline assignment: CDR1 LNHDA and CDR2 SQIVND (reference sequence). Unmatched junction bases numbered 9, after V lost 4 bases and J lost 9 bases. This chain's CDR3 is CASSRASGGATEQFF. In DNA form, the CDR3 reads TGTGCCAGTAGTAGGGCCAGCGGGGGGGCCACTGAGCAGTTCTTC. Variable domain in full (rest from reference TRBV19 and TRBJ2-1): DGGITQSPKYLFRKEGQNVTLSCEQNLNHDAMYWYRQDPGQGLRLIYYSQIVNDFQKGDIAEGYSVSREKKESFPLTVTSAQKNPTAFYLCASSRASGGATEQFFGPGTRLTVL.

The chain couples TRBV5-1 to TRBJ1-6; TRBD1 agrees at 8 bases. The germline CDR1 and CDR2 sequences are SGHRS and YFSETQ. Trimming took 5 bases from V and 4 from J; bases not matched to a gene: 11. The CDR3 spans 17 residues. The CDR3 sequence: CASSLIGQGGYNSPLHF. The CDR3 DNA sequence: TGCGCCAGCAGTTTGATTGGACAGGGAGGGTATAATTCACCCCTCCACTTT.

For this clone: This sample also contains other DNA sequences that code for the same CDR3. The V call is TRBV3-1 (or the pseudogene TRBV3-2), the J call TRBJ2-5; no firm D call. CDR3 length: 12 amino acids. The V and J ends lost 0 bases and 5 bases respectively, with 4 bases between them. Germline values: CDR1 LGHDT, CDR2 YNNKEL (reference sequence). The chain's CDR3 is CASSQDRETQYF. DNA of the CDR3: TGTGCCAGCAGCCAAGATCGTGAGACCCAGTACTTC.

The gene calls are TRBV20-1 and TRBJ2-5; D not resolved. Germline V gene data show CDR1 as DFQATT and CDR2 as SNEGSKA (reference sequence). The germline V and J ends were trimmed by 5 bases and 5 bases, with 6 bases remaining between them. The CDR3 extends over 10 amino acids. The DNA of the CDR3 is TGCAGTGCTGCGTCGGAGACCCAGTACTTC. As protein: CSAASETQYF.

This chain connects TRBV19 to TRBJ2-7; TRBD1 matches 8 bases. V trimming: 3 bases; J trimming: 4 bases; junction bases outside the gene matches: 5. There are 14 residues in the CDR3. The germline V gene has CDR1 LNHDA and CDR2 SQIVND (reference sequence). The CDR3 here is CASSIRGRVYEQYF. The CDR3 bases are TGTGCCAGTAGTATCAGGGGGCGGGTTTACGAGCAGTACTTC.

CDR3 nucleotide sequence: TGTGCCAGCAGTGAGTATGAGCAGTACTTC. Translation: CASSEYEQYF. The chain carries TRBV2 and TRBJ2-7, with D uncertain. The CDR3 sequence is 10 residues long. CDR1 is SNHLY, CDR2 FYNNEI, per germline. The V and J ends lost 3 bases and 7 bases respectively, with 4 bases between them.

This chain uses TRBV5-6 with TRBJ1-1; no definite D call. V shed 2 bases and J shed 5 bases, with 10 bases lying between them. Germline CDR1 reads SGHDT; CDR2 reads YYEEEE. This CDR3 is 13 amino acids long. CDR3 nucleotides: TGTGCCAGCAGCTTACCCTCGAGGACTGAAGCTTTCTTT. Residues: CASSLPSRTEAFF.

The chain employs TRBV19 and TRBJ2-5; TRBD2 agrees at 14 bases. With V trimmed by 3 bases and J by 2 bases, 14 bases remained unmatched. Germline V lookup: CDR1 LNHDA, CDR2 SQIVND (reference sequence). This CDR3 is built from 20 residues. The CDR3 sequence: CASSITIGLAGGKPQETQYF. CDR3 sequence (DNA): TGTGCCAGTAGTATTACGATCGGACTAGCGGGGGGCAAACCTCAAGAGACCCAGTACTTC.

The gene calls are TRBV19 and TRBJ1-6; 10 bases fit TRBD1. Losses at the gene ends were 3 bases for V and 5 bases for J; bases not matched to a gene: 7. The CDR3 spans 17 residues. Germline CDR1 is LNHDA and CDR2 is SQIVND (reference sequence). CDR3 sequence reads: CASSIPGQGYDNSPLHF. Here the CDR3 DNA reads TGTGCCAGTAGTATTCCGGGACAGGGGTACGATAATTCACCCCTCCACTTT.

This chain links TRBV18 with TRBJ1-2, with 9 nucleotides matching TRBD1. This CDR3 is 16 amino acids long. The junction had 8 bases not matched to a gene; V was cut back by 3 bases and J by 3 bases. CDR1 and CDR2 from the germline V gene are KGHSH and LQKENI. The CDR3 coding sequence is TGTGCCAGCTCACCCGTCCCGGGACAGGGATACTATGGCTACACCTTC. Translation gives CASSPVPGQGYYGYTF.

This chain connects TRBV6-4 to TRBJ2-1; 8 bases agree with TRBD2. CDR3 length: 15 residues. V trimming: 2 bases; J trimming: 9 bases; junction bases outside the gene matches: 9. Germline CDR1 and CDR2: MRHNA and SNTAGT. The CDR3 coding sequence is TGTGCCAGCAGTGACATCGGGGGGGGGCTAGCTGAGCAGTTCTTC. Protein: CASSDIGGGLAEQFF.

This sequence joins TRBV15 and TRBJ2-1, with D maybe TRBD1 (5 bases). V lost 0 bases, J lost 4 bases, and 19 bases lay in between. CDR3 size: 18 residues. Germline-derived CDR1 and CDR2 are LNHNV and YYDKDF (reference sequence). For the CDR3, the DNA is TGTGCCACCAGCAGAGATCTCCCGACAGCTAAATTATACAATGAGCAGTTCTTC. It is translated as CATSRDLPTAKLYNEQFF.

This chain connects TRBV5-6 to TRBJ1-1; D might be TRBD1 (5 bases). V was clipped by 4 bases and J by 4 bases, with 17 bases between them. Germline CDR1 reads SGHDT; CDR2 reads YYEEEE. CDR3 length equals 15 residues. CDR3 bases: TGTGCCAGCAGCGCGGGGGGTGGGCTGCCCACTGAAGCTTTCTTT. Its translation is CASSAGGGLPTEAFF.

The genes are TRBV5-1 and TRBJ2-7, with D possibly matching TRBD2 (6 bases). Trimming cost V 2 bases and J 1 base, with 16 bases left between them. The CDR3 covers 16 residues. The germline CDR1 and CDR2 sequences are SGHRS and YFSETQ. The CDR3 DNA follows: TGCGCCAGCAGCTTATCCGGGCCGGGGGTTTCCTACGAGCAGTACTTC. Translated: CASSLSGPGVSYEQYF.